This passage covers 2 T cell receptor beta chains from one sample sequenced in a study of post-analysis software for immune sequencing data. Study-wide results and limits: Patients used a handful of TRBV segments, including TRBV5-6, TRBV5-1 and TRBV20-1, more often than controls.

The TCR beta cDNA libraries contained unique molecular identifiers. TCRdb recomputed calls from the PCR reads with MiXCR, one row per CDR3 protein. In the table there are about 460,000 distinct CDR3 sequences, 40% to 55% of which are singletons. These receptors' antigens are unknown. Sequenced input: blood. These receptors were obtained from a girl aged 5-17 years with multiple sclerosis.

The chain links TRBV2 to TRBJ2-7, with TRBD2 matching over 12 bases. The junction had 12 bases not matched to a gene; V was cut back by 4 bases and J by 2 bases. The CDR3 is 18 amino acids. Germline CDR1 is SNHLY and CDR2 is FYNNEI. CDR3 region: CASSGSLAGGISAYEQYF. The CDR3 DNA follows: TGTGCCAGCAGTGGCAGCCTAGCGGGAGGGATATCCGCCTACGAGCAGTACTTC.

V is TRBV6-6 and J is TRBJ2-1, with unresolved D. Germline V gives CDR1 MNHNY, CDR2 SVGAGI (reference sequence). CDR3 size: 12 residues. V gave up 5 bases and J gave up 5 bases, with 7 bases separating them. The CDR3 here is CASSATDNEQFF. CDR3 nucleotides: TGTGCCAGCAGTGCGACTGACAATGAGCAGTTCTTC.